This TCR beta chain was profiled in a study of cytomegalovirus exposure and HLA in healthy donors. For the study at large: Of all 400 or so donors who were genotyped, 80% to 85% belonged to the Caucasian-associated ancestry cluster.

A note on this clone: The antigen remains unidentified.

Study results and caveats: The study labeled 170 or so TCR beta chains cytomegalovirus-associated. Reports showed the classifier diagnosing cytomegalovirus status with high specificity and sensitivity.

Researchers ran the PCR with 60 Vbeta and 13 Jbeta primers. Assay used: immunoSEQ multiplex PCR; TCRdb lists only in-frame clones, some missing. The table lists approximately 52,000 clones, approximately 80% of them singletons. This sequence originates from a female donor in good health and CMV-seronegative. The sequenced sample was PBMCs.

The CDR3 sequence is CASARDYGETQYF. The CDR3 bases are TGCGCCAGCGCGAGGGATTATGGTGAGACCCAGTACTTC. This chain connects TRBV5-1 to TRBJ2-5, with D maybe TRBD2 (5 bases). V was pared by 7 bases and J by 5 bases, with 15 bases between. The germline V gene has CDR1 SGHRS and CDR2 YFSETQ. This CDR3 has 13 amino acids.